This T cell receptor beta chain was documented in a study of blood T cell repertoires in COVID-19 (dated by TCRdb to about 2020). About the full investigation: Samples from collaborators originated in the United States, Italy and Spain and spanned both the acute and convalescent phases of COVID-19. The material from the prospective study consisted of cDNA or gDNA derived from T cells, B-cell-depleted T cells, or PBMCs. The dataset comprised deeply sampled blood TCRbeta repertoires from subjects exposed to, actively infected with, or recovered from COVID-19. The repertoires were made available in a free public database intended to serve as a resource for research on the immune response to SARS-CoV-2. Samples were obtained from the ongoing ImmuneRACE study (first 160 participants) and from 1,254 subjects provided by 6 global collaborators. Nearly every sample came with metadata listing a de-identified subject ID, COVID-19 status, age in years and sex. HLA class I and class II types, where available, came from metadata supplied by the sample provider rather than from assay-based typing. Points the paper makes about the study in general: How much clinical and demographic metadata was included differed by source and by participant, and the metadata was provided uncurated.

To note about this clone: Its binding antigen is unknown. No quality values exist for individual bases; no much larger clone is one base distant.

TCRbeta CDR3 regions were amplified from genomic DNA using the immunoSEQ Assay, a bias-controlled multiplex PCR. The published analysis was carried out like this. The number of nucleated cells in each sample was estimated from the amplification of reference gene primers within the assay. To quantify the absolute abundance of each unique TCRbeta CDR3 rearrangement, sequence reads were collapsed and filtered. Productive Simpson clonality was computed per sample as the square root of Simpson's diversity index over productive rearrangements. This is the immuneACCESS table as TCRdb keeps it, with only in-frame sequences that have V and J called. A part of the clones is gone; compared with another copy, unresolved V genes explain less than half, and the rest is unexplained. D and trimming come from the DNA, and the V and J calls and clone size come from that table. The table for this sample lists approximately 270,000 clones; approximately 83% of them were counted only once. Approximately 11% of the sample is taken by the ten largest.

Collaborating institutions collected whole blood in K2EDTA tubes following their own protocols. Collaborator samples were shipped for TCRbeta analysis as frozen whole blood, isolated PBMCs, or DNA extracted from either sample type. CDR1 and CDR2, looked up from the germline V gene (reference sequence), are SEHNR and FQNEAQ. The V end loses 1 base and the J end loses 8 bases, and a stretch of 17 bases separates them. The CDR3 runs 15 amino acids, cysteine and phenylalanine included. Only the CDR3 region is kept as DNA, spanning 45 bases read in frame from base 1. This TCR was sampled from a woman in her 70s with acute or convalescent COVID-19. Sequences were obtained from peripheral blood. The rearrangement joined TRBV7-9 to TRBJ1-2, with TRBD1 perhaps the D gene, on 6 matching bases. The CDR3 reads CASSLGGGALEGYTF. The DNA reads TGTGCCAGCAGCTTAGGCGGGGGCGCCCTCGAAGGCTACACCTTC.